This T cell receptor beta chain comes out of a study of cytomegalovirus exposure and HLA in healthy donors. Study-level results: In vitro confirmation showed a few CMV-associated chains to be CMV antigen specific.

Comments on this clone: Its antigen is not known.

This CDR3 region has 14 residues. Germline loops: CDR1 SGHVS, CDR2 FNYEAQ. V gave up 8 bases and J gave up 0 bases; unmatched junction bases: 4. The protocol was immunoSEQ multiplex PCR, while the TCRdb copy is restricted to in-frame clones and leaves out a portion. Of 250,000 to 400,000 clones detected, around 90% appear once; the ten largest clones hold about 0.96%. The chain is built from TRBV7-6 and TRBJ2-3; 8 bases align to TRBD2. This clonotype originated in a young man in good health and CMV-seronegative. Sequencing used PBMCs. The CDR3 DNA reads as TGTGCCAGCGCGCGGGGGGCTAGCACAGATACGCAGTATTTT. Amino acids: CASARGASTDTQYF.